Following are 13 T cell receptor beta chains from one sample sequenced in a study of T cell responses to AZD1222 COVID-19 vaccine. Repertoires were generated with immunoSEQ multiplex PCR, while TCRdb's copy carries only in-frame clones and drops some. The table records around 180,000 clones, roughly 87% of them present only once. Sequences were derived from peripheral blood, sampled on day 0 of AZD1222 vaccination. These receptors were collected from an adult in good health.

This sequence joins TRBV27 and TRBJ1-5; TRBD1 is a possible D gene (6 bases). The CDR3 contains 13 residues. V lost 4 bases and J lost 3, with 7 bases in between. Germline V gene lookup returns CDR1 MNHEY and CDR2 SMNVEV (reference sequence). CDR3 bases: TGTGCCAGCAGTTACAGGGACAATCAGCCCCAGCATTTT. This codes for CASSYRDNQPQHF.

The chain has TRBV15 and TRBJ2-5; 14 bases match TRBD2. With 0 bases clipped from V and 4 bases from J, the junction kept 13 bases outside the gene matches. The germline CDR1 and CDR2 sequences are LNHNV and YYDKDF (reference sequence). CDR3 length: 20 amino acids. The CDR3 reads CATSREGTSGSGERLETQYF. As DNA, the CDR3 is TGTGCCACCAGCAGAGAAGGGACTAGCGGGAGCGGGGAAAGGTTAGAGACCCAGTACTTC.

The rearrangement uses TRBV19 and TRBJ2-7; 9 bases align to TRBD1. With 8 bases clipped from V and 2 bases from J, the junction kept 1 base outside the gene matches. This CDR3 spans 12 amino acids. CDR1 and CDR2 (germline): LNHDA, SQIVND (reference sequence). The CDR3 region has the DNA TGTGCCAGTGGACAGGGGCCCTACGAGCAGTACTTC. Protein sequence: CASGQGPYEQYF.

The CDR3 sequence: CASSPATGISGNTIYF. The CDR3, as DNA: TGTGCCAGCAGCCCAGCGACAGGCATCTCTGGAAACACCATATATTTT. The rearrangement joins TRBV11-2 to TRBJ1-3, with D perhaps TRBD1 (6 bases). CDR1 SGHAT and CDR2 FQNNGV come from the germline V gene. This CDR3 comprises 16 residues. V lost 5 bases, J lost 0 bases, and 14 bases lay in between.

The rearrangement joins TRBV11-2 to TRBJ1-4; D possibly corresponds to TRBD1 (6 bases). Germline V gene sequence: CDR1 SGHAT, CDR2 FQNNGV. The CDR3 covers 14 residues. Trimming took off 1 base at V and 7 bases at J, with 10 bases between the two ends. CDR3 in amino acids: CASSLGRGGEKLFF. CDR3 coding DNA: TGTGCCAGCAGCTTAGGCAGGGGTGGTGAAAAACTGTTTTTT.

This rearrangement joins TRBV7-2 to TRBJ2-2; 8 bases are shared with TRBD2. Unmatched junction bases numbered 7, after V lost 3 bases and J lost 4 bases. The CDR3 is 16 residues long. From germline, CDR1 is SGHTA and CDR2 FQGNSA. The CDR3 DNA sequence: TGTGCCAGCAGCTTGAACGGGAGGGGGGTCACCGGGGAGCTGTTTTTT. It codes for CASSLNGRGVTGELFF.

The chain employs TRBV15 and TRBJ1-1; D remains ambiguous. Germline CDR1 and CDR2: LNHNV and YYDKDF (reference sequence). Trimming took off 0 bases at V and 2 bases at J, with 16 bases between the two ends. This CDR3 is built from 17 residues. DNA for the CDR3: TGTGCCACCAGCAGAGATCTCGGCGACCCCATTAACACTGAAGCTTTCTTT. This encodes CATSRDLGDPINTEAFF.

This clone was observed a few times. The chain couples TRBV11-2 to TRBJ1-2; D remains ambiguous. Germline CDR1 SGHAT, CDR2 FQNNGV. This CDR3 region has 15 residues. Trimming cost V 5 bases and J 4 bases, with 17 bases left between them. The CDR3 DNA sequence: TGTGCCAGCAGCCCCCTTCTCTTACAGCTCTATGGCTACACCTTC. Amino acids: CASSPLLLQLYGYTF.

This clone showed up just once. V is TRBV9 and J is TRBJ2-5; tentatively, D is TRBD2 (6 bases). The V end lost 0 bases, the J end lost 3 bases, and 12 bases lay between the germline ends. Per the germline V gene, CDR1 is SGDLS and CDR2 is YYNGEE. The CDR3 is 15 residues long. CDR3 sequence reads: CASSVGSSAEETQYF. CDR3 DNA: TGTGCCAGCAGCGTAGGGTCTAGCGCTGAAGAGACCCAGTACTTC.

The CDR3 reads CASSRDRGKGQPQHF. CDR3 DNA sequence: TGTGCCAGCAGCCGGGACAGGGGTAAAGGCCAGCCCCAGCATTTT. V and J are TRBV7-9 and TRBJ1-5; 10 bases agree with TRBD1. Germline loops: CDR1 SEHNR, CDR2 FQNEAQ (reference sequence). V dropped 5 bases and J dropped 7; count of bases not matched to a gene: 8. The CDR3 totals 15 residues.

Regarding this clone: The germline gene is not matched at one end of the junction; a read error may be the cause. This chain uses TRBV15 with TRBJ2-3, with no clear D. Germline V gene data show CDR1 as LNHNV and CDR2 as YYDKDF (reference sequence). The CDR3 has 13 residues. The CDR3 spells CATSRDPAETQYF. The DNA for the CDR3 is TGTGCCACCAGCAGAGATCCGGCAGAGACGCAGTATTTT.

This chain connects TRBV6-5 to TRBJ1-3, with 7 nucleotides matching TRBD1. This CDR3 has 15 residues. V was pared by 4 bases and J by 0 bases, with 3 bases of the junction left unmatched. Germline V lookup: CDR1 MNHEY, CDR2 SVGAGI. The CDR3 DNA follows: TGTGCCAGCAGTTTTGACAGGGCCTCTGGAAACACCATATATTTT. It yields the protein CASSFDRASGNTIYF.

This rearrangement joins TRBV19 to TRBJ1-1, with D hard to call. The length of the CDR3 is 13 residues. V shed 8 bases and J shed 1 base, with 11 bases lying between them. Germline CDR1 LNHDA, CDR2 SQIVND (reference sequence). The CDR3 here is CASFRLPNTEAFF. CDR3 sequence (DNA): TGTGCCAGTTTCCGATTACCGAACACTGAAGCTTTCTTT.